The text below deals with one T cell receptor (beta chain). Some clones are missing from TCRdb's copy, which holds only in-frame ones; the method was immunoSEQ multiplex PCR. This sample yields about 140,000 clones, of which 70% to 90% are seen a single time; around 10% belongs to the top ten. These data come from a study of control samples from healthy donors and cancer patients. Germline V gene data show CDR1 as LNHDA and CDR2 as SQIVND (reference sequence). The CDR3 is made up of 14 amino acids. The junction had 5 bases not matched to a gene; V was cut back by 4 bases and J by 5 bases. The chain combines TRBV19 with TRBJ2-1; 7 bases are shared with TRBD2. The receptor comes from a woman in her 30s in good health. The sequencing input was blood. This chain's CDR3 is CASSTTGGNNEQFF. The CDR3 DNA is TGTGCCAGTAGTACTACGGGAGGAAACAATGAGCAGTTCTTC.